This TCR beta chain was sequenced during a study of response to subunit inactivated influenza vaccine. Broader study findings: The authors offered the suggestion that each seasonal influenza vaccination recruits few new T cells.

This CDR3 has 16 residues. Trimming stripped 2 bases from V and 2 bases from J, with 16 bases between. The germline gives CDR1 DFQATT, CDR2 SNEGSKA (reference sequence). Many counts were recorded for this clonotype. Its antigen is not identified. TCRdb redid the calling of the RT-PCR reads with MiXCR, one entry per CDR3 protein. The sample shows 450,000 to 600,000 distinct CDR3 sequences, roughly 7.9% of them seen only once. This TCR was recovered from a man aged 50-75 years who received an inactivated influenza vaccine. The V call is TRBV20-1, the J call TRBJ1-5; possibly TRBD1 for D (5 bases). Material: PBMCs from blood, obtained less than 30 months after vaccination. The CDR3 sequence is CSARSPGGIGNQPQHF. The CDR3 bases are TGCAGTGCTAGATCCCCGGGGGGGATAGGCAATCAGCCCCAGCATTTT.